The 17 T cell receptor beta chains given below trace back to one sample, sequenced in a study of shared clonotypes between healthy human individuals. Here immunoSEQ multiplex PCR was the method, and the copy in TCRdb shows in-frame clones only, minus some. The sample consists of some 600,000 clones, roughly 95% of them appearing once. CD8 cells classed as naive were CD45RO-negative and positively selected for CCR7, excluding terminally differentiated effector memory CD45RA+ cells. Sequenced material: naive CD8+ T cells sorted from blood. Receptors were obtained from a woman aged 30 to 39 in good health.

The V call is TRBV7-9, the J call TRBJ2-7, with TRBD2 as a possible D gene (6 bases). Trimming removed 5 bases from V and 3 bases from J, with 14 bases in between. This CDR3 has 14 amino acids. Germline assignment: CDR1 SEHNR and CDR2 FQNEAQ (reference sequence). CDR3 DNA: TGTGCCAGCAGCCCTTCTAGCGTCTACTACGAGCAGTACTTC. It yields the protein CASSPSSVYYEQYF. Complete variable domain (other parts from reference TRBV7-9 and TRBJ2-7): DTGVSQNPRHKITKRGQNVTFRCDPISEHNRLYWYRQTLGQGPEFLTYFQNEAQLEKSRLLSDRFSAERPKGSFSTLEIQRTEQGDSAMYLCASSPSSVYYEQYFGPGTRLTVT.

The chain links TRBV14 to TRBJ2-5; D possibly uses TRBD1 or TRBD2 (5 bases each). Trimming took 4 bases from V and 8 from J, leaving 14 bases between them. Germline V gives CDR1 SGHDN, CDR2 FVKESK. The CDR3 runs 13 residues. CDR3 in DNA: TGTGCCAGCAGCCGAGGGGTGGAGAGCACCCAGTACTTC. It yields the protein CASSRGVESTQYF.

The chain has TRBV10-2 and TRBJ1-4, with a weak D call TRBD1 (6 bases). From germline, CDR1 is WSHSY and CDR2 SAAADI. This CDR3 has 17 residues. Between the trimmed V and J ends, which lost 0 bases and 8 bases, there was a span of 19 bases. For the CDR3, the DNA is TGCGCCAGCAGTGAGTCGATCGTCTTACAGGGTTTGGAAAAACTGTTTTTT. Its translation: CASSESIVLQGLEKLFF.

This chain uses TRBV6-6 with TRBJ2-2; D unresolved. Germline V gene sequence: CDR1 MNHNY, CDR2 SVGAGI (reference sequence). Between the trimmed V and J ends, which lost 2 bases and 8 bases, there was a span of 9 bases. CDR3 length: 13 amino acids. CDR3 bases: TGTGCCAGCAGTTACGTACTATTGGGGGAGCTGTTTTTT. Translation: CASSYVLLGELFF.

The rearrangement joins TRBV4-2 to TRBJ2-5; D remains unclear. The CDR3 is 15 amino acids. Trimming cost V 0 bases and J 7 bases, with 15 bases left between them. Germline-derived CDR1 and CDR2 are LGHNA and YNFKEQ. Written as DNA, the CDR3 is TGTGCCAGCAGCCAAGACGGCAGTTCCAGAGGGACCCAGTACTTC. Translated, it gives CASSQDGSSRGTQYF.

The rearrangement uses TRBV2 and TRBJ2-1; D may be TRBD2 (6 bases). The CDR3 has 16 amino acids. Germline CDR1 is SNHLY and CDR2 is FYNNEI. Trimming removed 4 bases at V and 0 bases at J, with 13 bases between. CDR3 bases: TGTGCCAGCAGTGTGATAAGGGGAGGCTCCTACAATGAGCAGTTCTTC. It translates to CASSVIRGGSYNEQFF.

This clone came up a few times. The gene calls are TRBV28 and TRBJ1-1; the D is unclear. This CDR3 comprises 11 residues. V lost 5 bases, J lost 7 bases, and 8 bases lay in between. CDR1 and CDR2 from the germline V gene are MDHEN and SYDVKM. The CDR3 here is CASSRSGEAFF. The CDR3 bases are TGTGCCAGCAGTCGGAGTGGTGAAGCTTTCTTT.

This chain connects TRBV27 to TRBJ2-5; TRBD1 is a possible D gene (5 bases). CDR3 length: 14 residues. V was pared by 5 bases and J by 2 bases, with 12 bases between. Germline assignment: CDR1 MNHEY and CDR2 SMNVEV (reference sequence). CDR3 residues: CASSQLTGQETQYF. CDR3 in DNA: TGTGCCAGCAGTCAGTTAACAGGACAAGAGACCCAGTACTTC.

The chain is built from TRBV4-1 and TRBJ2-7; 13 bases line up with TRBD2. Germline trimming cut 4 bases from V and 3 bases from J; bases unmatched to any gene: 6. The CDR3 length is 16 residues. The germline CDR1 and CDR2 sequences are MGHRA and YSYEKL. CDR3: CASSLRTSGRSYEQYF. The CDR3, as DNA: TGCGCCAGCAGCCTAAGGACTAGCGGGAGAAGCTACGAGCAGTACTTC.

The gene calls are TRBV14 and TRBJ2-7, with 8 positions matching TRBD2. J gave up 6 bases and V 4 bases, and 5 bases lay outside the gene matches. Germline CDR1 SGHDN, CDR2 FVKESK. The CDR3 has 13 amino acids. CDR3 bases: TGTGCCAGCAGCCCCTCCGGGAGGGGCGAGCAGTACTTC. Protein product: CASSPSGRGEQYF. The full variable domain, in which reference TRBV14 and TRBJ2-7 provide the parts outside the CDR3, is EAGVTQFPSHSVIEKGQTVTLRCDPISGHDNLYWYRRVMGKEIKFLLHFVKESKQDESGMPNNRFLAERTGGTYSTLKVQPAELEDSGVYFCASSPSGRGEQYFGPGTRLTVT.

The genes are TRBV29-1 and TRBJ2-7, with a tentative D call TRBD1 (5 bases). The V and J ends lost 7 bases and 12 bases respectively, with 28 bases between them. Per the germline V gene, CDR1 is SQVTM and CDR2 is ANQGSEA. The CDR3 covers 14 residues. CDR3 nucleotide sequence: TGCAGCGATAATTATTGTGATGGCGTGGGGCGTTCGTACTTC. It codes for CSDNYCDGVGRSYF.

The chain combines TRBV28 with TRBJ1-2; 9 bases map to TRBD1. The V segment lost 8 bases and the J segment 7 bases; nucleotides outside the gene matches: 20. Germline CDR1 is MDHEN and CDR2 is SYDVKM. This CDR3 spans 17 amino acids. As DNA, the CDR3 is TGTGCCAGCTGGTCGGACAGGGGCCCCTCCGGAGGTGGTGGCTACACCTTC. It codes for CASWSDRGPSGGGGYTF.

CDR3 amino acids: CASSPHSGSKDTQYF. The CDR3, as DNA: TGTGCCAGCAGTCCTCACAGCGGATCCAAAGATACGCAGTATTTT. The chain uses TRBV27 and TRBJ2-3; D is possibly TRBD2 (5 bases). Between the trimmed V and J ends, which lost 5 bases and 5 bases, there was a span of 17 bases. Germline V gene data show CDR1 as MNHEY and CDR2 as SMNVEV (reference sequence). The CDR3 consists of 15 residues.

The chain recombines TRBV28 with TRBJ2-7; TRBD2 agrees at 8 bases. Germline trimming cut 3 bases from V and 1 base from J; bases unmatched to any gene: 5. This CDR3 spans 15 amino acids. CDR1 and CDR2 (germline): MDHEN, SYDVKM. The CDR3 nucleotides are TGTGCCAGCAGTTTTGGGGCTAGCGGGTCCTACGAGCAGTACTTC. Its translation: CASSFGASGSYEQYF.

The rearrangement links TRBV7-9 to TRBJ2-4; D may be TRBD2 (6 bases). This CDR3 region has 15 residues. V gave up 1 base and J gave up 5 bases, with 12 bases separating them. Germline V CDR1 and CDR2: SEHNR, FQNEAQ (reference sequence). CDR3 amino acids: CASSLVRLAENIQYF. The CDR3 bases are TGTGCCAGCAGCTTAGTGCGGTTAGCGGAAAACATTCAGTACTTC.

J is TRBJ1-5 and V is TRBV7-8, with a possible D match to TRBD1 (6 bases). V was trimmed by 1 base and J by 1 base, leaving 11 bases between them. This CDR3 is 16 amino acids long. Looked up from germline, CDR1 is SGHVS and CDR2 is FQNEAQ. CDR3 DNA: TGTGCCAGCAGCTTAGTAGAGGGGGGGAGCAATCAGCCCCAGCATTTT. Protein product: CASSLVEGGSNQPQHF.

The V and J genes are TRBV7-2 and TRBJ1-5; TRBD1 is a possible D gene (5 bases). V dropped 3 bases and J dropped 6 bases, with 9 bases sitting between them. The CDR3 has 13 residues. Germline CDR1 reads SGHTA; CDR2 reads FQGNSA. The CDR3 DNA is TGTGCCAGCAGCTTGGGGCAGGGTCAGCCCCAGCATTTT. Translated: CASSLGQGQPQHF.